Presented here are 10 T cell receptor beta chains from one specimen sequenced in a study of T cell repertoires in cytomegalovirus infection. TCRdb fed the reads into MiXCR, producing one record per CDR3 protein. The table records some 700,000 distinct CDR3 sequences, 35% to 45% of them present only once. Sample: PBMCs. The receptors were sampled from a human donor in good health (CMV status not recorded). Some clones in this sample may be carry-over from other donors' samples.

V is TRBV20-1 and J is TRBJ1-1; 7 bases are shared with TRBD1. This CDR3 is built from 17 residues. Trimming cost V 3 bases and J 2 bases; bases outside gene matches: 15. Per the germline V gene, CDR1 is DFQATT and CDR2 is SNEGSKA (reference sequence). CDR3 nucleotide sequence: TGCAGTGCTAGGCCGGTCCGAGACACAGGGGCCAACACTGAAGCTTTCTTT. This gives the protein CSARPVRDTGANTEAFF.

This clonotype came up a few times. The V gene is TRBV28, the J gene TRBJ1-2, with TRBD1 identical over 8 bases. The CDR3 loop spans 13 amino acids. With V trimmed by 5 bases and J by 8 bases, 7 bases remained unmatched. Germline V CDR1 and CDR2: MDHEN, SYDVKM. The CDR3 is CASSTGTGRGYTF. The CDR3 region has the DNA TGTGCCAGCAGTACTGGGACAGGACGGGGCTACACCTTC.

This clonotype has only a few counts. The chain links TRBV5-5 to TRBJ2-1; 7 bases map to TRBD1. The CDR3 length is 15 residues. Germline CDR1 SGHKS, CDR2 YYEKEE (reference sequence). Trimming cost V 0 bases and J 7 bases; bases outside gene matches: 7. The CDR3 sequence: CASSLEAGGKNEQFF. The CDR3 coding sequence is TGTGCCAGCAGCTTGGAGGCAGGGGGTAAGAATGAGCAGTTCTTC.

The V and J genes are TRBV27 and TRBJ1-5; 7 bases align to TRBD1. Germline V gene data show CDR1 as MNHEY and CDR2 as SMNVEV (reference sequence). The CDR3 has 13 residues. V shed 1 base and J 11 bases; nucleotides not matched to a gene: 5. The CDR3 DNA is TGTGCCAGCAGTTTATACAGGGGTAGATCCCAGCATTTT. It translates to CASSLYRGRSQHF.

This clonotype was picked up many times. Written as DNA, the CDR3 is TGTGCCAGCAGCTTACCGGGGGGCGATATCTATGGCTACACCTTC. It codes for CASSLPGGDIYGYTF. This chain uses TRBV7-2 with TRBJ1-2, with D maybe TRBD1 (6 bases). Germline-derived CDR1 and CDR2 are SGHTA and FQGNSA. Between the trimmed V and J ends, which lost 2 bases and 4 bases, there was a span of 14 bases. The CDR3 has 15 amino acids.

The rearrangement joins TRBV27 to TRBJ1-2; TRBD1 aligns across 8 bases. CDR1 is MNHEY, CDR2 SMNVEV, per germline (reference sequence). Trimming cost V 4 bases and J 0 bases; bases outside gene matches: 1. The CDR3 runs to 14 residues. The CDR3 coding sequence is TGTGCCAGCAGTTGGGGACAGGCTAACTATGGCTACACCTTC. Its protein product is CASSWGQANYGYTF.

J is TRBJ1-1 and V is TRBV24-1; D not resolved. V was shortened by 10 bases and J by 6 bases, with 20 bases between the two germline ends. The CDR3 has 14 amino acids. Germline V gene sequence: CDR1 KGHDR, CDR2 SFDVKD. The chain's CDR3 is CATRPAGNGAEAFF. Here the CDR3 DNA reads TGTGCCACGAGGCCAGCGGGGAATGGAGCTGAAGCTTTCTTT.

This clonotype was seen a handful of times. J is TRBJ1-6 and V is TRBV6-5; D gene uncertain. With 0 bases removed from V and 0 bases from J, the gap between germline ends came to 15 bases. There are 19 residues in the CDR3. CDR1 is MNHEY and CDR2 is SVGAGI in the germline V gene. This chain's CDR3 is CASSYSRQKFSSYNSPLHF. In nucleotides, the CDR3 is TGTGCCAGCAGTTACTCGCGGCAGAAGTTTAGCTCCTATAATTCACCCCTCCACTTT.

This CDR3 reads CASSIRTGTANTGELFF. The CDR3 DNA follows: TGTGCCAGTAGTATCAGGACAGGAACGGCGAACACCGGGGAGCTGTTTTTT. V gene TRBV19 combines with J gene TRBJ2-2; 7 bases match TRBD1. Germline lookup yields CDR1 LNHDA and CDR2 SQIVND (reference sequence). Trimming took 3 bases from V and 0 from J; bases not matched to a gene: 7. CDR3 length: 17 residues.

This clonotype was seen only a few times. DNA for the CDR3: TGTGCCACCAGCAGAGCCACGACTAGCAGAAGCTACGAGCAGTACTTC. Translated: CATSRATTSRSYEQYF. The chain uses TRBV15 and TRBJ2-7; TRBD2 agrees at 7 bases. CDR1 LNHNV and CDR2 YYDKDF come from the germline V gene (reference sequence). This CDR3 contains 16 residues. V was clipped by 1 base and J by 3 bases; unmatched bases: 9.